This T cell receptor beta chain was observed in a study of T cells after yellow fever vaccination. CDR1 and CDR2 (germline): MDHEN, SYDVKM. V was cut by 2 bases and J by 3 bases, with 11 bases left in between. The CDR3 totals 15 residues. 5'RACE template switching generated TCR cDNA, adding a universal primer site and UMIs. From the 5' RACE reads, TCRdb called clonotypes with MiXCR, one entry per CDR3 protein. Of just over 300,000 distinct CDR3 sequences listed, 3% to 4.5% are singletons. A few counts support this clonotype. Its target is unknown. Study conclusions and caveats: Peaking faster, on day 5 versus 15, the secondary response was nonetheless weaker.

The V and J genes are TRBV28 and TRBJ1-5, with D possibly being TRBD1 (6 bases). The source was PBMCs, collected on the day of the yellow fever booster vaccination. The source of this sequence is a man aged 18 to 35 who received the YFV17D yellow fever vaccine. The CDR3, as DNA: TGTGCCAGCAGTTTAGGGGACATTATCAATCAGCCCCAGCATTTT. It translates to CASSLGDIINQPQHF.